The 5 T cell receptor beta chains below were found in one sample sequenced in a study of OX40 agonist ivuxolimab in advanced cancers. Only in-frame clones appear in the TCRdb table, and some are missing; sequencing was by immunoSEQ multiplex PCR. The sample has more than 80,000 clones, 90% to 95% seen once. The starting material was CD4+ or CD8+ T cells sorted from blood, obtained in a trial of the OX40 agonist ivuxolimab. The source of these receptors is an adult with an advanced solid tumor such as melanoma, head and neck, liver or kidney cancer.

This chain connects TRBV6-5 to TRBJ2-7; no clear D. Germline V lookup: CDR1 MNHEY, CDR2 SVGAGI. V was trimmed by 8 bases and J by 7 bases, leaving 9 bases between them. The CDR3 runs to 10 residues. CDR3 loop: CASAYTEQYF. The CDR3 nucleotides are TGTGCCAGCGCCTATACGGAGCAGTACTTC.

The chain joins TRBV19 to TRBJ1-2; D perhaps matches TRBD1 (5 bases). The CDR3 covers 15 residues. Between the trimmed V and J ends, which lost 3 bases and 3 bases, there was a span of 14 bases. Per germline, CDR1 LNHDA and CDR2 SQIVND (reference sequence). This CDR3 reads CASSIEEGRDYGYTF. The CDR3 DNA reads as TGTGCCAGTAGTATTGAAGAGGGGCGCGACTATGGCTACACCTTC.

The rearrangement links TRBV19 to TRBJ1-5; no clear D gene. CDR1 is LNHDA, CDR2 SQIVND, per germline (reference sequence). The V gene lost 7 bases and the J gene lost 0 bases, with 16 bases spanning the gap. This CDR3 region has 16 residues. The CDR3 is CASNGGFLFSNQPQHF. CDR3 coding DNA: TGTGCCAGTAACGGAGGGTTTCTATTTAGCAATCAGCCCCAGCATTTT. Together with reference TRBV19 and TRBJ1-5, the CDR3 gives the full variable domain: DGGITQSPKYLFRKEGQNVTLSCEQNLNHDAMYWYRQDPGQGLRLIYYSQIVNDFQKGDIAEGYSVSREKKESFPLTVTSAQKNPTAFYLCASNGGFLFSNQPQHFGDGTRLSIL.

The chain joins TRBV5-4 to TRBJ1-2, with D uncertain. Germline V gene sequence: CDR1 SGHNT, CDR2 YYREEE (reference sequence). V was pared by 2 bases and J by 8 bases, with 13 bases between. The CDR3 is 13 amino acids. In DNA form, the CDR3 reads TGTGCCAGCAGCTTTATTGAGGGCGGAGGCTACACCTTC. Translating gives CASSFIEGGGYTF.

The V gene is TRBV7-2, the J gene TRBJ1-2, with 8 positions matching TRBD1. V dropped 5 bases and J dropped 5; count of bases not matched to a gene: 16. CDR1 is SGHTA, CDR2 FQGNSA, per germline. The length of the CDR3 is 17 residues. The CDR3 nucleotides read TGTGCCAGCAGCCACGGACAGGGATACTCCAAGACGTATGGCTACACCTTC. Its translation: CASSHGQGYSKTYGYTF.